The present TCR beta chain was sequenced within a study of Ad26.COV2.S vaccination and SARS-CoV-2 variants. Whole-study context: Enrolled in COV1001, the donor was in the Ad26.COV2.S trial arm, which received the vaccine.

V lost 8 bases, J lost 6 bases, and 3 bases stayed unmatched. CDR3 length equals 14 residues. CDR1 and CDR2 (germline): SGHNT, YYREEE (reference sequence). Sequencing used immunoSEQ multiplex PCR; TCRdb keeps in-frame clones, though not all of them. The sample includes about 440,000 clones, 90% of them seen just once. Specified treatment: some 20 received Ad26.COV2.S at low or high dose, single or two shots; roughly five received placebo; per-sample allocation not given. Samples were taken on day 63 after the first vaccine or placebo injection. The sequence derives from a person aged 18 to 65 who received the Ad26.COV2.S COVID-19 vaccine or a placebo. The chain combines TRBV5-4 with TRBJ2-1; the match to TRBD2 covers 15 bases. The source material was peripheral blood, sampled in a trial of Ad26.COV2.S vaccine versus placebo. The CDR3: CASGLAGGGNEQFF. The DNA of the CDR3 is TGTGCCAGTGGACTAGCGGGAGGGGGCAATGAGCAGTTCTTC.